Listed below are T cell receptor beta chains from one sample, sequenced in a study of T cell changes during pregnancy in multiple sclerosis. Only in-frame clones appear in the TCRdb table, and some are missing; sequencing was by immunoSEQ multiplex PCR. This sample carries approximately 120,000 clones, 95% to 98% of them seen once, and the ten largest clones take around 0.4%. Sequencing used peripheral blood, obtained after pregnancy. The receptor set was obtained from a female donor with multiple sclerosis, enrolled in a pregnancy study. Each CDR3 is given with its conserved first and last residue. A D gene is named only where the DNA matches it firmly. Some rows mark clone size as missing; the rest say once, few, many or name a class of expanded clone.

d_gene	v_gene	j_gene	abundance	CDR3aa	CDR3nt
.	TRBV5-1	TRBJ1-3	.	CASQRGGAGNTIYF	TGCGCCAGCCAACGCGGTGGGGCAGGAAACACCATATATTTT
.	TRBV6-5	TRBJ2-5	.	CASSYEGGDEETQYF	TGTGCCAGCAGTTACGAGGGGGGGGACGAAGAGACCCAGTACTTC
.	TRBV29-1	TRBJ2-1	.	CSVEGGSSYNEQFF	TGCAGCGTTGAAGGAGGGAGCTCCTACAATGAGCAGTTCTTC
.	TRBV5-1	TRBJ1-2	.	CASSPTDLRGYTF	TGCGCCAGCAGCCCAACAGATTTGCGTGGCTACACCTTC
TRBD2	TRBV9	TRBJ2-5	.	CASSNRGAHGTSGRGGGGETQYF	TGTGCCAGCAGCAACCGAGGGGCCCACGGGACTAGCGGGAGAGGGGGCGGGGGGGAGACCCAGTACTTC
TRBD1	TRBV27	TRBJ1-5	.	CASSLTGANQPQHF	TGTGCCAGCAGTTTAACAGGGGCCAATCAGCCCCAGCATTTT
.	TRBV9	TRBJ2-7	.	CASSPRFLAEPYEQYF	TGTGCCAGCAGCCCACGGTTTTTAGCGGAACCCTACGAGCAGTACTTC
.	TRBV5-6	TRBJ1-5	.	CASSLGGGGQPQHF	TGTGCCAGCAGCCTCGGGGGGGGCGGTCAGCCCCAGCATTTT
.	TRBV29-1	TRBJ2-3	.	CSVELGQGGYF	TGCAGCGTTGAATTAGGGCAGGGCGGGTATTTT
.	TRBV18	TRBJ2-7	.	CASSPGWGTSYEQYF	TGTGCCAGCTCACCAGGGTGGGGGACATCCTACGAGCAGTACTTC
.	TRBV27	TRBJ2-1	.	CASSFALVSDEQFF	TGTGCCAGCAGTTTCGCTCTAGTCAGCGATGAGCAGTTCTTC
TRBD2	TRBV9	TRBJ2-3	few	CASSGEAGGTDTQYF	TGTGCCAGCAGCGGCGAGGCGGGAGGCACAGATACGCAGTATTTT
.	TRBV19	TRBJ2-7	.	CASSPRGNEQYF	TGTGCCAGTAGTCCAAGGGGGAACGAGCAGTACTTC
TRBD1	TRBV28	TRBJ1-5	.	CASSADRASWQPQHF	TGTGCCAGCAGCGCGGACAGGGCTTCTTGGCAGCCCCAGCATTTT
.	TRBV10-3	TRBJ2-7	.	CAISARGAQVYEQYF	TGTGCCATCAGTGCTCGGGGAGCTCAGGTCTACGAGCAGTACTTC
.	TRBV7-9	TRBJ1-1	.	CASSPPGVTEAFF	TGTGCCAGCAGTCCGCCGGGGGTCACTGAAGCTTTCTTT
TRBD1	TRBV9	TRBJ1-4	.	CASSAIGTGTNEKLFF	TGTGCCAGCAGCGCAATAGGGACAGGGACTAATGAAAAACTGTTTTTT
.	TRBV5-1	TRBJ2-7	once	CASSLATSGLSRTYEQYF	TGCGCCAGCAGCTTGGCGACGTCAGGGTTATCTAGGACCTACGAGCAGTACTTC
.	TRBV15	TRBJ2-1	.	CATSRDYSSYNEQFF	TGTGCCACCAGCAGAGACTATTCCTCCTACAATGAGCAGTTCTTC
.	TRBV9	TRBJ1-1	.	CASSVMTGVSSEAFF	TGTGCCAGCAGCGTGATGACAGGCGTATCCTCCGAAGCTTTCTTT
TRBD1	TRBV7-9	TRBJ2-2	.	CASSHDRGSGAVNTGELFF	TGTGCCAGCAGTCACGACAGGGGGTCTGGCGCGGTGAACACCGGGGAGCTGTTTTTT
.	TRBV7-8	TRBJ2-7	.	CASSLVVPDFFSYEQYF	TGTGCCAGCAGCTTAGTAGTCCCAGACTTCTTCTCCTACGAGCAGTACTTC
TRBD1	TRBV29-1	TRBJ2-2	.	CSLTTPDRPANTGELFF	TGCAGCCTAACGACCCCGGACAGGCCTGCGAACACCGGGGAGCTGTTTTTT
TRBD1	TRBV29-1	TRBJ2-7	.	CSVEDSDRPYEQYF	TGCAGCGTTGAAGACTCGGACAGGCCCTACGAGCAGTACTTC
.	TRBV11-2	TRBJ2-7	.	CASSLNPDSSYEQYF	TGTGCCAGCAGCTTAAATCCTGATAGCTCCTACGAGCAGTACTTC
TRBD2	TRBV13	TRBJ2-3	.	CASSLTGRTSGRFPDTQYF	TGTGCCAGCAGCCTCACGGGGCGAACTAGCGGGAGGTTTCCAGATACGCAGTATTTT
.	TRBV29-1	TRBJ2-2	.	CSVLGQGSTGELFF	TGCAGCGTTTTAGGGCAGGGGTCCACCGGGGAGCTGTTTTTT
TRBD1	TRBV28	TRBJ2-7	.	CASSAWDRAPYEQYF	TGTGCCAGCAGTGCCTGGGACAGGGCGCCCTACGAGCAGTACTTC
.	TRBV6-5	TRBJ2-1	.	CATSDRIGGEQFF	TGTGCCACCTCCGACAGGATTGGCGGTGAGCAGTTCTTC
.	TRBV4-1	TRBJ1-1	.	CASSHSQRAANPRSTEAFF	TGCGCCAGCAGCCATAGTCAAAGAGCCGCAAATCCTAGGAGTACTGAAGCTTTCTTT
.	TRBV29-1	TRBJ2-1	.	CSVEGGQDSSYNEQFF	TGCAGCGTTGAAGGGGGGCAGGACAGCTCCTACAATGAGCAGTTCTTC
TRBD1	TRBV14	TRBJ2-7	.	CASRRTGDPYEQYF	TGTGCCAGCAGGCGGACAGGGGACCCCTACGAGCAGTACTTC
.	TRBV29-1	TRBJ1-1	.	CSVGGGMRTEAFF	TGCAGCGTTGGGGGGGGTATGCGCACTGAAGCTTTCTTT
TRBD2	TRBV6-5	TRBJ2-5	.	CASTGRGLETQYF	TGTGCCAGCACCGGGAGGGGTTTGGAGACCCAGTACTTC
TRBD2	TRBV4-1	TRBJ2-1	.	CASSQETLAANNEQFF	TGCGCCAGCAGCCAAGAGACACTAGCGGCAAACAATGAGCAGTTCTTC
TRBD1	TRBV6-5	TRBJ2-1	.	CASSYSPQGAHEQFF	TGTGCCAGCAGTTACTCCCCCCAGGGGGCTCATGAGCAGTTCTTC
.	TRBV27	TRBJ2-7	once	CASRGVSYEQYF	TGTGCCAGCCGCGGGGTTTCCTACGAGCAGTACTTC
.	TRBV5-1	TRBJ2-1	.	CASSSEWGRDEQFF	TGCGCCAGCAGCTCCGAATGGGGGCGAGATGAGCAGTTCTTC
.	TRBV19	TRBJ2-5	.	CASSTMDTGETQYF	TGTGCCAGTAGTACCATGGACACTGGAGAGACCCAGTACTTC
.	TRBV2	TRBJ2-1	.	CASSDPSGYNEQFF	TGTGCCAGCAGTGATCCCTCAGGCTACAATGAGCAGTTCTTC
TRBD1	TRBV19	TRBJ2-2	.	CASRTGGPGELFF	TGTGCCAGTAGGACAGGGGGCCCCGGGGAGCTGTTTTTT
.	TRBV27	TRBJ2-1	.	CASSFNSYNEQFF	TGTGCCAGCAGTTTCAACTCCTACAATGAGCAGTTCTTC
.	TRBV7-9	TRBJ1-2	.	CASSSTDRPNYGYTF	TGTGCCAGCAGTTCCACCGACAGGCCCAACTATGGCTACACCTTC
.	TRBV19	TRBJ1-2	.	CASVTNPGYGYTF	TGTGCCAGTGTAACGAACCCAGGTTATGGCTACACCTTC
.	TRBV28	TRBJ1-1	.	CASSSRDTRVTFF	TGTGCCAGCAGTTCCCGGGACACCAGGGTGACTTTCTTT
.	TRBV5-1	TRBJ2-5	.	CASSLTGRRGRHPQETQYF	TGCGCCAGCAGCTTGACCGGAAGAAGGGGCCGACACCCGCAAGAGACCCAGTACTTC
TRBD1	TRBV27	TRBJ1-5	.	CASSLFSGQGNQPQHF	TGTGCCAGCAGTTTATTTTCGGGACAGGGCAATCAGCCCCAGCATTTT
.	TRBV19	TRBJ2-7	.	CASSSGTGYYYEQYF	TGTGCCAGTAGTAGTGGAACAGGGTATTACTACGAGCAGTACTTC
TRBD1	TRBV19	TRBJ2-7	.	CAPRGQGEQYF	TGTGCCCCAAGGGGGCAGGGCGAGCAGTACTTC
TRBD2	TRBV9	TRBJ2-2	.	CASSVGLAGKYTGELFF	TGTGCCAGCAGCGTCGGCCTAGCGGGAAAATATACCGGGGAGCTGTTTTTT
TRBD2	TRBV28	TRBJ2-2	.	CASSLLTSGSYPGHTGELFF	TGTGCCAGCAGTTTATTGACTAGCGGGTCATACCCAGGACACACCGGGGAGCTGTTTTTT
TRBD1	TRBV30	TRBJ2-7	.	CAWSPQGQGQYEQYF	TGTGCCTGGAGCCCCCAGGGACAGGGGCAATACGAGCAGTACTTC
.	TRBV6-5	TRBJ1-1	.	CASSYRFLRVNTEAFF	TGTGCCAGCAGTTACCGGTTTTTACGGGTAAACACTGAAGCTTTCTTT
TRBD1	TRBV28	TRBJ1-2	.	CASTTPGTAYGYTF	TGTGCCAGCACCACACCGGGGACAGCCTATGGCTACACCTTC
.	TRBV5-6	TRBJ2-5	.	CASSLAGKETQYF	TGTGCCAGCAGCTTGGCAGGGAAGGAGACCCAGTACTTC
.	TRBV28	TRBJ2-7	.	CASSPELGAVYEQYF	TGTGCCAGCAGTCCCGAACTGGGGGCAGTCTACGAGCAGTACTTC
.	TRBV5-4	TRBJ1-1	.	CASTDTRNTEAFF	TGTGCCAGCACCGATACACGGAACACTGAAGCTTTCTTT
.	TRBV4-1	TRBJ2-6	once	CASSQEGGAGANVLTF	TGCGCCAGCAGCCAAGAAGGAGGGGCCGGGGCCAACGTCCTGACTTTC
.	TRBV7-9	TRBJ2-3	once	CASSFQRQLLADTQYF	TGTGCCAGCAGCTTCCAGCGGCAGCTTCTAGCAGATACGCAGTATTTT